This T cell receptor beta chain stems from a study of neurological immune-mediated disorders. Study-level points and caveats: CDR3 amino acid sequences found in expanded clones were never shared across subjects, suggesting private repertoires in all groups.

The authors made cDNA by 5'RACE with 10-nucleotide random UMIs. Over 200 million TCR-beta sequences (from 15-18 subjects) were yielded by each sequencing run. TCRdb re-called the 5' RACE reads through MiXCR, storing one row per CDR3 protein. The table has 47,000 or so distinct CDR3 sequences, over 8% seen once. Time point given: longitudinal time-point 1 (baseline). Healthy control participants comprised blood bank volunteers in Maryland, USA. Many counts were recorded for this clonotype. As yet, its antigen is unknown. CDR3 length: 15 residues. V was shortened by 7 bases and J by 6 bases, with 16 bases between the two germline ends.

The sequenced material came from PBMCs. This TCR derives from a woman aged 40 to 55 in good health. The genes are TRBV12-3 or TRBV12-4 and TRBJ1-6; D is unclear. This CDR3 is CASMVGPTLNSPLHF. The DNA for the CDR3 is TGTGCCAGCATGGTTGGCCCTACCCTTAATTCACCCCTCCACTTT.